This T cell receptor beta chain was sequenced in a study of CD8 T cells in Susac syndrome. Concerning this clonotype: Its antigen remains unknown.

Sequencing targeted TCR beta in T cells from blood (CD8+ and CD4+). It was healthy donors who served as the controls, matched for age and sex. CDR3 size: 12 residues. Trimming left V 6 bases short and J 4 bases short, with 7 bases between. RNA amounts of about 0.5 to 1 ug underwent reverse transcription with random hexamers. An immunoSEQ multiplex PCR generated amplified TCR beta CDR3 products spanning 54 Vbeta and 13 Jbeta. TCRdb analysed the immunoSEQ multiplex PCR reads with MiXCR anew, one entry per CDR3 protein. This sample has 51,000 or so distinct CDR3 sequences; roughly 93% occur once, and the top ten carry approximately 0.53%. The study, taken as a whole, reports: The study conceded that relatively few individuals underwent its TCR sequencing and HLA analysis.

This sequence originates from a human donor in good health. This chain links TRBV12-3 or TRBV12-4 with TRBJ2-1, with D unclear. Sequencing used CD8+ T cells from PBMCs. CDR3: CASSDPYNEQFF. The CDR3 DNA is TGTGCCAGCAGCGACCCTTACAATGAGCAGTTCTTC.